The 16 T cell receptor beta chains below all came from one sample that was sequenced in a study of shared clonotypes between healthy human individuals. TCRdb's table, derived via immunoSEQ multiplex PCR, lists solely in-frame clones and lacks some. Altogether millions of clones are present, over 85% being singletons, with the ten largest covering 0.1% to 0.15%. The sequenced sample was naive CD4+ T cells sorted from blood. This sample's subset: CD45RA+ positively selected. The receptors come from a man aged 18-30 years in good health.

The rearrangement uses TRBV5-6 and TRBJ1-2; D may be TRBD1 (5 bases). V gave up 6 bases and J gave up 4 bases, with 13 bases separating them. CDR1 and CDR2 (germline): SGHDT, YYEEEE. The CDR3 is 13 amino acids. CDR3 DNA sequence: TGTGCCAGCACCCTCGGGGGAGGCTATGGCTACACCTTC. Translated, it gives CASTLGGGYGYTF.

The rearrangement links TRBV4-2 to TRBJ1-4; 7 bases are a match to TRBD1. CDR1 is LGHNA and CDR2 is YNFKEQ in the germline V gene. The CDR3 sequence is 16 residues long. The V and J ends lost 3 bases and 0 bases, in that order; junction bases with no gene match: 4. The CDR3 loop reads CASSHADRATNEKLFF. The CDR3 coding sequence is TGTGCCAGCAGCCACGCAGACAGGGCAACTAATGAAAAACTGTTTTTT.

This chain connects TRBV30 to TRBJ2-6; no clear D gene. Trimming took 2 bases from V and 2 from J, leaving 7 bases between them. CDR3 length: 14 amino acids. Germline V gives CDR1 GTSNPN, CDR2 SVGIG (reference sequence). For the CDR3, the DNA is TGTGCCTGGAGTAACAGCCCTGGGGCCAACGTCCTGACTTTC. Translating gives CAWSNSPGANVLTF.

This chain uses TRBV9 with TRBJ1-1; possibly TRBD1 for D (5 bases). The CDR3 totals 16 residues. CDR1 is SGDLS, CDR2 YYNGEE, per germline. V was clipped by 4 bases and J by 2 bases, with 18 bases between them. Written as DNA, the CDR3 is TGTGCCAGCAGCCCCGGACAAGTTGGAGCCAACACTGAAGCTTTCTTT. Amino acids: CASSPGQVGANTEAFF.

V usage is TRBV29-1 and J usage is TRBJ2-7; D uncertain. The germline V gene encodes CDR1 SQVTM and CDR2 ANQGSEA. This CDR3 spans 11 amino acids. Trimming removed 5 bases at V and 2 bases at J, with 7 bases between. CDR3 amino acids: CSVLVTYEQYF. The DNA for the CDR3 is TGCAGCGTTCTGGTTACCTACGAGCAGTACTTC.

V and J are TRBV5-1 and TRBJ1-5; 8 bases align to TRBD1. In germline, CDR1 is SGHRS, CDR2 YFSETQ. V was pared by 4 bases and J by 5 bases, with 8 bases of the junction left unmatched. CDR3 length equals 15 residues. Here the CDR3 DNA reads TGCGCCAGCAGCCTAGGGACAGGCGTGGATCAGCCCCAGCATTTT. Translated: CASSLGTGVDQPQHF.

The chain uses TRBV4-1 and TRBJ1-1; D may be TRBD1 (5 bases). The CDR3 extends over 16 amino acids. The germline V and J ends were trimmed by 6 bases and 2 bases, with 19 bases remaining between them. Looked up from germline, CDR1 is MGHRA and CDR2 is YSYEKL. CDR3 protein: CASSPQQGDYNTEAFF. CDR3 DNA: TGCGCCAGCAGTCCCCAGCAAGGGGACTATAACACTGAAGCTTTCTTT.

Details on this clone: Possible read error: a much larger clone is one base away. This chain joins TRBV11-2 and TRBJ2-7; weak D call: TRBD1 (5 bases). There are 13 residues in the CDR3. Germline V CDR1 and CDR2: SGHAT, FQNNGV. Trimming removed 1 base at V and 3 bases at J, with 7 bases between. CDR3 sequence (DNA): TGTGCCAGCAGCTTAGGACAGTACTACGAGCAGTACTTC. It translates to CASSLGQYYEQYF.

The chain combines TRBV28 with TRBJ2-6, with 8 positions matching TRBD1. Germline V gene data show CDR1 as MDHEN and CDR2 as SYDVKM. V shed 9 bases and J 0 bases; nucleotides not matched to a gene: 4. The CDR3 length is 15 residues. Here the CDR3 DNA reads TGTGCCAGTAGGACAGGGCCCTCTGGGGCCAACGTCCTGACTTTC. It codes for CASRTGPSGANVLTF.

The chain has TRBV27 and TRBJ2-3; D is undetermined. Germline assignment: CDR1 MNHEY and CDR2 SMNVEV (reference sequence). This CDR3 region has 13 residues. Trimming removed 2 bases from V and 5 bases from J, with 8 bases in between. The CDR3 DNA is TGTGCCAGCAGTTTAGCGGCGGTAGATACGCAGTATTTT. It translates to CASSLAAVDTQYF.

V is TRBV7-8 and J is TRBJ1-1; D possibly corresponds to TRBD1 (6 bases). Trimming took off 3 bases at V and 0 bases at J, with 14 bases between the two ends. The CDR3 loop spans 16 amino acids. The germline V gene has CDR1 SGHVS and CDR2 FQNEAQ. CDR3 coding DNA: TGTGCCAGCAGCTTGGTCGGGGGGCAGTTGAACACTGAAGCTTTCTTT. It codes for CASSLVGGQLNTEAFF.

This chain joins TRBV18 and TRBJ1-5; D perhaps matches TRBD1 (6 bases). Trimming removed 6 bases from V and 5 bases from J, with 14 bases in between. Germline-derived CDR1 and CDR2 are KGHSH and LQKENI. CDR3 size: 14 residues. CDR3 in DNA: TGTGCCAGCTCCCAGGGGAGCAGGGATCAGCCCCAGCATTTT. Translated: CASSQGSRDQPQHF.

About this clone itself: A read error may explain this, as a much larger clone is one base away. The rearrangement uses TRBV30 and TRBJ1-4; no reliable D call. This CDR3 contains 13 residues. Germline CDR1 and CDR2: GTSNPN and SVGIG (reference sequence). The CDR3 DNA reads as TGTGCCCGGAGTAGAGGAGCGGGGGAAAAACTGTTTTTT. As protein: CARSRGAGEKLFF.

The rearrangement links TRBV18 to TRBJ1-5; 10 bases map to TRBD1. J gave up 0 bases and V 3 bases, and 2 bases lay outside the gene matches. The length of the CDR3 is 16 residues. CDR1 is KGHSH, CDR2 LQKENI, per germline. The CDR3 DNA follows: TGTGCCAGCTCACCTGGGACAGGGGTTAGCAATCAGCCCCAGCATTTT. It translates to CASSPGTGVSNQPQHF.

This clone was detected only once. The rearrangement uses TRBV5-4 and TRBJ2-7; D not certain. V was clipped by 3 bases and J by 3 bases, with 13 bases between them. The germline V gene encodes CDR1 SGHNT and CDR2 YYREEE (reference sequence). This CDR3 is built from 14 residues. The CDR3 loop reads CASSSDGRNYEQYF. CDR3 in DNA: TGTGCCAGCAGCTCGGACGGACGGAACTACGAGCAGTACTTC. The variable domain in full, completed from reference TRBV5-4 and TRBJ2-7, reads ETGVTQSPTHLIKTRGQQVTLRCSSQSGHNTVSWYQQALGQGPQFIFQYYREEENGRGNFPPRFSGLQFPNYSSELNVNALELDDSALYLCASSSDGRNYEQYFGPGTRLTVT.

DNA for the CDR3: TGTGCCATCAGTGCGGACAAGAATGAAAAACTGTTTTTT. As protein: CAISADKNEKLFF. The J gene is TRBJ1-4, the V gene TRBV10-3, with D maybe TRBD1 (5 bases). Germline V gives CDR1 ENHRY, CDR2 SYGVKD. Trimming left V 4 bases short and J 5 bases short, with 8 bases between. The CDR3 is 13 residues long.